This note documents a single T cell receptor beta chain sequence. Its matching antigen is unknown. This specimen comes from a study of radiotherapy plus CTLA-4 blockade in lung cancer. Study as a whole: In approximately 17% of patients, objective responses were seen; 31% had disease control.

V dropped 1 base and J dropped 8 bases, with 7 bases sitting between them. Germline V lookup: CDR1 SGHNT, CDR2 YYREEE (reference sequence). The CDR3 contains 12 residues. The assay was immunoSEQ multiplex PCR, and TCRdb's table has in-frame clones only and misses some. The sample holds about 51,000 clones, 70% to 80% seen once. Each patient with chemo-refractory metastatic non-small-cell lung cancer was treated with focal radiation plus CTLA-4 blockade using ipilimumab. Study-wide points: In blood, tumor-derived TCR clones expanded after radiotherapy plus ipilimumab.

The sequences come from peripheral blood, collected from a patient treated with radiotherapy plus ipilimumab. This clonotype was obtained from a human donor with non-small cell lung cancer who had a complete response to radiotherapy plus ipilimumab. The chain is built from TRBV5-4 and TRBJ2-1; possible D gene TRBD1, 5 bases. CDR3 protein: CASSLYRHEQFF. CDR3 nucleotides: TGTGCCAGCAGCTTGTACAGGCATGAGCAGTTCTTC.